Below, 18 T cell receptor beta chains from the same sample are listed, as sequenced in a study of PD-L1 blockade in urothelial cancer. The assay was immunoSEQ multiplex PCR, and TCRdb's table has in-frame clones only and misses some. The table records about 23,000 clones, approximately 90% of them present only once. Time point: peripheral blood 6 weeks after treatment start. The sample consisted of PBMCs, taken around atezolizumab (anti-PD-L1) treatment. These receptors originate from a woman aged 60-75 years with urothelial cancer.

This chain connects TRBV19 to TRBJ2-7; a possible D gene is TRBD2 (5 bases). Trimming took off 5 bases at V and 3 bases at J, with 11 bases between the two ends. The CDR3 loop spans 13 amino acids. Per the germline V gene, CDR1 is LNHDA and CDR2 is SQIVND (reference sequence). The CDR3 nucleotides are TGTGCCAGTAGTCGCCGGGATAACTACGAGCAGTACTTC. Residues: CASSRRDNYEQYF. The whole variable domain, filled in from reference TRBV19 and TRBJ2-7, reads DGGITQSPKYLFRKEGQNVTLSCEQNLNHDAMYWYRQDPGQGLRLIYYSQIVNDFQKGDIAEGYSVSREKKESFPLTVTSAQKNPTAFYLCASSRRDNYEQYFGPGTRLTVT.

The V gene is TRBV4-2, the J gene TRBJ2-1; 11 nucleotides align to TRBD2. V was clipped by 1 base and J by 8 bases; unmatched bases: 7. Germline V gene data show CDR1 as LGHNA and CDR2 as YNFKEQ. The CDR3 runs 16 residues. Here the CDR3 DNA reads TGTGCCAGCAGCCAAGGTCATAGCGGGGGGGCCGATGAGCAGTTCTTC. Protein product: CASSQGHSGGADEQFF.

The chain has TRBV19 and TRBJ1-2; 7 bases are a match to TRBD1. The J segment lost 0 bases and the V segment lost 9 bases, leaving 7 bases of the junction unmatched. The CDR3 sequence is 14 residues long. Germline V gives CDR1 LNHDA, CDR2 SQIVND (reference sequence). Here the CDR3 DNA reads TGTGCCAGCTCTGGACAGGTAGCTAACTATGGCTACACCTTC. It specifies CASSGQVANYGYTF. Full variable domain (remainder filled in from reference TRBV19 and TRBJ1-2): DGGITQSPKYLFRKEGQNVTLSCEQNLNHDAMYWYRQDPGQGLRLIYYSQIVNDFQKGDIAEGYSVSREKKESFPLTVTSAQKNPTAFYLCASSGQVANYGYTFGSGTRLTVV.

V usage is TRBV7-8 and J usage is TRBJ1-6, with D possibly matching TRBD1 (6 bases). CDR1 and CDR2 from the germline V gene are SGHVS and FQNEAQ. With 4 bases removed from V and 6 bases from J, the gap between germline ends came to 13 bases. There are 15 residues in the CDR3. The CDR3 nucleotides read TGTGCCAGCAGCTCTGGGGGACAACTTAATTCACCCCTCCACTTT. Its protein product is CASSSGGQLNSPLHF.

The rearrangement uses TRBV7-2 and TRBJ2-3; 8 bases line up with TRBD2. V lost 5 bases to trimming and J lost 6 bases; unmatched junction nucleotides: 10. Germline lookup yields CDR1 SGHTA and CDR2 FQGNSA. The CDR3 spans 15 residues. The CDR3 loop reads CASSQAGVFSDTQYF. The DNA of the CDR3 is TGTGCCAGCAGCCAAGCGGGAGTTTTTTCTGATACGCAGTATTTT.

In this sample, this clone turned up once. The genes are TRBV6-1 and TRBJ1-1; D gene ambiguous. The length of the CDR3 is 13 residues. Germline V CDR1 and CDR2: MNHNS, SASEGT. V was cut by 6 bases and J by 4 bases, with 12 bases left in between. The CDR3 reads CASRPPRGTEAFF. CDR3 sequence (DNA): TGTGCCAGCAGGCCCCCCCGGGGCACTGAAGCTTTCTTT.

The genes are TRBV10-3 and TRBJ2-7; possible D gene TRBD2, 7 bases. Germline V gene data show CDR1 as ENHRY and CDR2 as SYGVKD. The CDR3 is 18 amino acids. V lost 4 bases, J lost 3 bases, and 25 bases lay in between. The CDR3 region is CAISGTEQGLAALYEQYF. The DNA for the CDR3 is TGTGCCATCAGTGGGACCGAACAGGGTCTAGCGGCCCTCTACGAGCAGTACTTC.

This chain joins TRBV5-1 and TRBJ2-7; 7 bases line up with TRBD1. V shed 0 bases and J 4 bases; nucleotides not matched to a gene: 4. The length of the CDR3 is 14 residues. Germline-derived CDR1 and CDR2 are SGHRS and YFSETQ. The CDR3 DNA reads as TGCGCCAGCAGCTTGGTACAGGGGCCTTACGAGCAGTACTTC. Translation gives CASSLVQGPYEQYF.

V gene TRBV7-2 combines with J gene TRBJ2-1, with D unresolved. V was trimmed by 0 bases and J by 0 bases, leaving 3 bases between them. This CDR3 spans 14 amino acids. Germline lookup yields CDR1 SGHTA and CDR2 FQGNSA. The CDR3: CASSLALSYNEQFF. CDR3 DNA: TGTGCCAGCAGCTTAGCCCTCTCCTACAATGAGCAGTTCTTC.

The gene calls are TRBV19 and TRBJ1-5; a weak D match, TRBD1 (6 bases). Germline-derived CDR1 and CDR2 are LNHDA and SQIVND (reference sequence). This CDR3 region has 14 residues. V lost 8 bases and J 7 bases, leaving 18 bases between the germline ends. CDR3 DNA sequence: TGTGCCAGTCTGAACAGGGCCCGAGGACAGCCCCAGCATTTT. Its translation: CASLNRARGQPQHF.

The chain carries TRBV5-8 and TRBJ1-5, with 9 bases that match TRBD1. Germline-derived CDR1 and CDR2 are SGHTS and YDEGEE. V lost 4 bases to trimming and J lost 6 bases; unmatched junction nucleotides: 8. This CDR3 is 15 amino acids long. CDR3 loop: CASSIGTGYTQPQHF. The CDR3 coding sequence is TGTGCCAGCAGCATCGGGACAGGGTACACTCAGCCCCAGCATTTT.

CDR3 nucleotides: TGTGCCAGCAGCTTAGCTGCAGGGACTAGCGGCTTCTACAATGAGCAGTTCTTC. It specifies CASSLAAGTSGFYNEQFF. The V call is TRBV7-3, the J call TRBJ2-1, with 11 bases identical to TRBD2. Trimming at V came to 2 bases and at J to 3 bases, leaving 9 bases not matched to a gene. The CDR3 contains 18 residues. Germline CDR1 is SGHTA and CDR2 is FQGTGA.

In DNA, the CDR3 is TGTGCCAGCAGCTCAGTCCCGGGACTAGCGGGAGGGCCTTGGGAGACCCAGTACTTC. Translation: CASSSVPGLAGGPWETQYF. This rearrangement joins TRBV9 to TRBJ2-5; 16 bases line up with TRBD2. Germline loops: CDR1 SGDLS, CDR2 YYNGEE. J was trimmed by 5 bases and V by 4 bases; bases with no gene match: 14. CDR3 length: 19 residues. The variable domain in full, with the rest retrieved from reference TRBV9 and TRBJ2-5, is DSGVTQTPKHLITATGQRVTLRCSPRSGDLSVYWYQQSLDQGLQFLIQYYNGEERAKGNILERFSAQQFPDLHSELNLSSLELGDSALYFCASSSVPGLAGGPWETQYFGPGTRLLVL.

The V and J genes are TRBV29-1 and TRBJ2-7, with no clear D. V gave up 5 bases and J gave up 5 bases, with 10 bases separating them. This CDR3 is 11 amino acids long. Germline V gene lookup returns CDR1 SQVTM and CDR2 ANQGSEA. CDR3 DNA sequence: TGCAGCGTTCTCACTATAGACGAGCAGTACTTC. Amino acids: CSVLTIDEQYF.

This chain joins TRBV9 and TRBJ2-1; 8 bases fit TRBD1. Germline loops: CDR1 SGDLS, CDR2 YYNGEE. The ends lost 3 bases at V and 8 bases at J; junction bases unmatched: 19. The CDR3 totals 18 residues. The CDR3 DNA reads TGTGCCAGCAGCGCAGAATTCATATCAGGGGGCGCCGAGTATGAGCAGTTCTTC. This encodes CASSAEFISGGAEYEQFF.

V gene TRBV28 combines with J gene TRBJ2-2, with 7 bases that match TRBD1. V was pared by 9 bases and J by 3 bases, with 1 base of the junction left unmatched. Germline CDR1 is MDHEN and CDR2 is SYDVKM. The CDR3 loop spans 12 amino acids. This chain's CDR3 is CASTGDTGELFF. CDR3 DNA: TGTGCCAGTACAGGGGACACCGGGGAGCTGTTTTTT.

The chain employs TRBV19 and TRBJ1-5, with 8 bases fitting TRBD1. The CDR3 loop spans 14 amino acids. Trimming cost V 5 bases and J 5 bases; bases outside gene matches: 5. From germline, CDR1 is LNHDA and CDR2 SQIVND (reference sequence). The CDR3 coding sequence is TGTGCCAGTAGTGGGACAGGAGGTCATCAGCCCCAGCATTTT. It is translated as CASSGTGGHQPQHF.

This chain joins TRBV4-2 and TRBJ2-2, with 8 bases that match TRBD1. Per germline, CDR1 LGHNA and CDR2 YNFKEQ. V shed 3 bases and J 3 bases; nucleotides not matched to a gene: 3. CDR3 length: 15 amino acids. The CDR3 nucleotides are TGTGCCAGCAGCCACGACAGGGGAGACACCGGGGAGCTGTTTTTT. Translating gives CASSHDRGDTGELFF.